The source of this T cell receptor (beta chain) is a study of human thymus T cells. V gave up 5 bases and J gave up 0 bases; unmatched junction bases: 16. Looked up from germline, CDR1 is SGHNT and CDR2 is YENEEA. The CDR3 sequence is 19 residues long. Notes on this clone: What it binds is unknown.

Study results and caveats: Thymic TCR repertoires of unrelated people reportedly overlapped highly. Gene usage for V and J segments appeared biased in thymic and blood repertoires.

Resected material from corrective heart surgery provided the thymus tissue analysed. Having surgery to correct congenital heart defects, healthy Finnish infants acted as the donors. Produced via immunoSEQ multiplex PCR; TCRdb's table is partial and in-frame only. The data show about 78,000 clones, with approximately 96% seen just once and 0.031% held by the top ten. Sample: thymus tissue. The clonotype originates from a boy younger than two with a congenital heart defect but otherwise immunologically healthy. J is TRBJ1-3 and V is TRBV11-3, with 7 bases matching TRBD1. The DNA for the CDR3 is TGTGCCAGCAGCAGAGGGGGCAGCCCAGGTGCCCACTCTGGAAACACCATATATTTT. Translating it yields CASSRGGSPGAHSGNTIYF.